Below are 28 T cell receptor beta chains sequenced from a single sample in a study of shared clonotypes between healthy human individuals. The protocol was immunoSEQ multiplex PCR, while the TCRdb copy is restricted to in-frame clones and leaves out a portion. The sample lists about 800,000 clones; about 97% were seen once. As defined, naive CD8 cells were CD45RO-negative and positively selected for CCR7, with terminally differentiated effector memory CD45RA+ cells excluded. Sequencing was done on a sample of naive CD8+ T cells sorted from blood. These receptors originate from a man aged 30 to 39 in good health.

The chain recombines TRBV11-1 with TRBJ2-7, with 11 bases lining up with TRBD2. The CDR3 is 14 amino acids. CDR1 SGHAT and CDR2 FQDESV come from the germline V gene (reference sequence). V lost 5 bases to trimming and J lost 6 bases; unmatched junction nucleotides: 6. The CDR3 region has the DNA TGTGCCAGCAGCCCGGCCCTAGCGGGAGGCGAGCAGTACTTC. Translation gives CASSPALAGGEQYF.

The rearrangement links TRBV5-1 to TRBJ2-1; TRBD2 matches at 8 bases. Germline CDR1 and CDR2: SGHRS and YFSETQ. J lost 5 bases, V lost 0 bases, and 10 bases had no gene match. The CDR3 extends over 17 amino acids. The chain's CDR3 is CASSLALAGYTNNEQFF. CDR3 coding DNA: TGCGCCAGCAGCTTGGCTCTAGCGGGTTACACCAACAATGAGCAGTTCTTC.

This chain uses TRBV9 with TRBJ2-3, with 11 bases aligning to TRBD2. Germline assignment: CDR1 SGDLS and CDR2 YYNGEE. The trim removed 4 bases at V and 0 bases at J, leaving 1 base unmatched. CDR3 size: 15 residues. This CDR3 is CASSRTSGSTDTQYF. The CDR3 DNA reads TGTGCCAGCAGCCGGACTAGCGGGAGCACAGATACGCAGTATTTT.

The gene calls are TRBV18 and TRBJ2-7, with 9 nucleotides matching TRBD2. Per the germline V gene, CDR1 is KGHSH and CDR2 is LQKENI. The J segment lost 1 base and the V segment lost 4 bases, leaving 14 bases of the junction unmatched. The CDR3 extends over 18 amino acids. The CDR3 region is CASSQEVTSGPPSYEQYF. CDR3 nucleotides: TGTGCCAGCTCACAGGAAGTGACTAGCGGTCCCCCATCCTACGAGCAGTACTTC.

V gene TRBV6-6 combines with J gene TRBJ2-1; perhaps TRBD2 as D (6 bases). The germline CDR1 and CDR2 sequences are MNHNY and SVGAGI (reference sequence). This CDR3 comprises 15 residues. Trimming took 0 bases from V and 7 from J, leaving 13 bases between them. DNA for the CDR3: TGTGCCAGCAGTTACTCGACCGGGAGATTGAATGAGCAGTTCTTC. This translates into CASSYSTGRLNEQFF.

The chain joins TRBV7-9 to TRBJ2-7, with 7 bases aligning to TRBD2. The germline V gene has CDR1 SEHNR and CDR2 FQNEAQ (reference sequence). CDR3 size: 14 residues. The V segment lost 3 bases and the J segment 5 bases; nucleotides outside the gene matches: 7. The CDR3 nucleotides are TGTGCCAGCAGCTTGGGAGGGCGGGTCGACGAGCAGTACTTC. Protein sequence: CASSLGGRVDEQYF.

CDR3 DNA sequence: TGTGCCAGCAGCCAAGTTCTCAACTCCTACGAGCAGTACTTC. Translated, it gives CASSQVLNSYEQYF. This chain uses TRBV4-2 with TRBJ2-7; D gene ambiguous. CDR3 length: 14 residues. In germline, CDR1 is LGHNA, CDR2 YNFKEQ. V shed 1 base and J shed 0 bases, with 7 bases lying between them.

The CDR3 here is CASSSPGNSYSNQPQHF. The CDR3 DNA follows: TGTGCCAGCAGCTCCCCAGGGAACTCATATAGCAATCAGCCCCAGCATTTT. V is TRBV7-2 and J is TRBJ1-5; TRBD1 might be the D (5 bases). Trimming removed 4 bases from V and 0 bases from J, with 16 bases in between. The CDR3 runs to 17 residues. Per the germline V gene, CDR1 is SGHTA and CDR2 is FQGNSA.

The V and J genes are TRBV10-2 and TRBJ2-2; D call uncertain. This CDR3 spans 13 amino acids. Germline values: CDR1 WSHSY, CDR2 SAAADI. V lost 6 bases and J lost 5, with 10 bases in between. The CDR3 DNA reads TGCGCCAGCAGATCGGCGGAGACCGGGGAGCTGTTTTTT. Translation gives CASRSAETGELFF.

The chain joins TRBV5-5 to TRBJ2-7; tentatively, D is TRBD1 (6 bases). CDR1 and CDR2 from the germline V gene are SGHKS and YYEKEE (reference sequence). V was clipped by 2 bases and J by 5 bases, with 32 bases between them. The CDR3 extends over 20 amino acids. CDR3 residues: CASSLSDFPGHPSTGDEQYF. The DNA of the CDR3 is TGTGCCAGCAGCTTAAGCGATTTTCCGGGACATCCCTCCACGGGTGACGAGCAGTACTTC. Looking up the rest from reference TRBV5-5 and TRBJ2-7 gives the full variable domain: DAGVTQSPTHLIKTRGQQVTLRCSPISGHKSVSWYQQVLGQGPQFIFQYYEKEERGRGNFPDRFSARQFPNYSSELNVNALLLGDSALYLCASSLSDFPGHPSTGDEQYFGPGTRLTVT.

V is TRBV7-8 and J is TRBJ2-1; no clear D. The V end was cut by 5 bases, the J end by 4 bases, with 12 bases between. The CDR3 is made up of 14 amino acids. The germline CDR1 and CDR2 sequences are SGHVS and FQNEAQ. The CDR3 DNA is TGTGCCAGCAGCCCATCAGACAAATACAATGAGCAGTTCTTC. It is translated as CASSPSDKYNEQFF. The whole variable domain, filled in from reference TRBV7-8 and TRBJ2-1, reads GAGVSQSPRYKVAKRGQDVALRCDPISGHVSLFWYQQALGQGPEFLTYFQNEAQLDKSGLPSDRFFAERPEGSVSTLKIQRTQQEDSAVYLCASSPSDKYNEQFFGPGTRLTVL.

The chain has TRBV10-1 and TRBJ1-2; 7 positions agree with TRBD1. V trimming: 6 bases; J trimming: 4 bases; junction bases outside the gene matches: 5. Germline assignment: CDR1 WNHNN and CDR2 SYGVQD (reference sequence). The CDR3 totals 13 residues. This CDR3 reads CASSRDSSYGYTF. Here the CDR3 DNA reads TGCGCCAGCAGCCGGGACAGCTCCTATGGCTACACCTTC.

CDR3 loop: CASSLAHTDTQYF. The CDR3 bases are TGTGCCAGCAGCTTAGCACACACAGATACGCAGTATTTT. The chain links TRBV7-6 to TRBJ2-3; D remains ambiguous. The CDR3 is 13 amino acids. V shed 0 bases and J shed 2 bases, with 3 bases lying between them. CDR1 is SGHVS, CDR2 FNYEAQ, per germline.

This chain connects TRBV19 to TRBJ2-3, with 7 bases lining up with TRBD2. Germline V gene lookup returns CDR1 LNHDA and CDR2 SQIVND (reference sequence). J lost 4 bases, V lost 7 bases, and 8 bases had no gene match. The CDR3 has 14 residues. The CDR3: CASTYAAGADTQYF. The DNA of the CDR3 is TGTGCCAGTACGTATGCGGCGGGAGCAGATACGCAGTATTTT.

The chain employs TRBV5-4 and TRBJ2-1; tentatively, D is TRBD1 (6 bases). This CDR3 region has 15 residues. CDR1 SGHNT and CDR2 YYREEE come from the germline V gene (reference sequence). Trimming pared 4 bases from V and 0 bases from J, leaving 11 bases between. CDR3 protein: CASSHRTDSYNEQFF. The CDR3 DNA reads as TGTGCCAGCAGCCACCGGACAGACTCCTACAATGAGCAGTTCTTC.

The chain joins TRBV5-4 to TRBJ2-2; 11 bases match TRBD2. CDR1 SGHNT and CDR2 YYREEE come from the germline V gene (reference sequence). CDR3 length: 16 amino acids. After removal of 4 bases from V and 2 bases from J, the junction contained 4 bases not matched to a gene. CDR3 in DNA: TGTGCCAGCAGCCCCGGGACTAGCGGAAACACCGGGGAGCTGTTTTTT. This translates into CASSPGTSGNTGELFF.

The gene calls are TRBV27 and TRBJ2-7, with D perhaps TRBD1 (6 bases). This CDR3 spans 16 amino acids. With 0 bases removed from V and 5 bases from J, the gap between germline ends came to 17 bases. Germline CDR1 MNHEY, CDR2 SMNVEV (reference sequence). This CDR3 reads CASSLSGWTVLHEQYF. CDR3 sequence (DNA): TGTGCCAGCAGTTTATCGGGCTGGACAGTTCTGCACGAGCAGTACTTC.

This clone showed up just a few times. The CDR3 DNA reads TGTGCCAGTAGTAAAATCTCCGGGCCCCAGCATTTT. Its protein product is CASSKISGPQHF. The chain recombines TRBV19 with TRBJ1-5; D not certain. Germline CDR1 reads LNHDA; CDR2 reads SQIVND (reference sequence). The V end was cut by 4 bases, the J end by 9 bases, with 10 bases between. The CDR3 runs 12 residues.

This chain links TRBV7-6 with TRBJ2-3; unclear D gene. This CDR3 spans 16 amino acids. Trimming took off 7 bases at V and 3 bases at J, with 20 bases between the two ends. The germline gives CDR1 SGHVS, CDR2 FNYEAQ. CDR3 sequence (DNA): TGTGCCAGCACCTACTCAAAGGGATGGGAAACAGATACGCAGTATTTT. It codes for CASTYSKGWETDTQYF.

This chain links TRBV14 with TRBJ1-2; D is unresolved. Germline V gene data show CDR1 as SGHDN and CDR2 as FVKESK. The CDR3 contains 16 residues. Deletions cut 1 base from V and 4 bases from J, with 16 bases between. The CDR3 nucleotides are TGTGCCAGCAGCCAAGGTGTGGACCCCACTCCCTATGGCTACACCTTC. This codes for CASSQGVDPTPYGYTF.

The chain links TRBV27 to TRBJ2-1, with a weak D call TRBD2 (6 bases). The CDR3 has 17 residues. V dropped 4 bases and J dropped 5 bases, with 21 bases sitting between them. Germline CDR1 and CDR2: MNHEY and SMNVEV (reference sequence). CDR3 nucleotide sequence: TGTGCCAGCAGTTATGACCGGGGACGGAGGGCTGACAATGAGCAGTTCTTC. This sequence encodes CASSYDRGRRADNEQFF.

The CDR3 region is CASSEGNEQYF. The CDR3, as DNA: TGTGCCAGCAGTGAGGGGAACGAGCAGTACTTC. The chain is built from TRBV27 and TRBJ2-7; D possibly matches TRBD1 or TRBD2 (5 bases each). Per the germline V gene, CDR1 is MNHEY and CDR2 is SMNVEV (reference sequence). The CDR3 has 11 residues. Trimming stripped 5 bases from V and 5 bases from J, with 7 bases between.

The rearrangement links TRBV18 to TRBJ2-1; D is tentatively TRBD1 or TRBD2 (5 bases each). The CDR3 has 15 amino acids. Germline CDR1 KGHSH, CDR2 LQKENI. V gave up 4 bases and J gave up 2 bases, with 12 bases separating them. Here the CDR3 reads CASSLDQGAYNEQFF. The CDR3 DNA is TGTGCCAGCTCACTCGACCAGGGAGCCTACAATGAGCAGTTCTTC.

In nucleotides, the CDR3 is TGTGCCAGCAGTTTTGGGGCAGTGACTAGCGGACCCGTCAATGAGCAGTTCTTC. Its protein is CASSFGAVTSGPVNEQFF. The V and J genes are TRBV27 and TRBJ2-1, with 9 bases lining up with TRBD2. Trimming took 3 bases from V and 6 from J; bases not matched to a gene: 15. CDR1 is MNHEY and CDR2 is SMNVEV in the germline V gene (reference sequence). The CDR3 is 18 amino acids.

V usage is TRBV27 and J usage is TRBJ1-5; 7 nucleotides agree with TRBD1. Losses at the gene ends were 5 bases for V and 7 bases for J; bases not matched to a gene: 8. The V gene's germline CDR1 is MNHEY and CDR2 SMNVEV (reference sequence). The CDR3 has 14 amino acids. Here the CDR3 DNA reads TGTGCCAGCAGTCCCTCAGGGGGTGGGCAGCCCCAGCATTTT. Translation: CASSPSGGGQPQHF.

The chain is built from TRBV5-6 and TRBJ1-4; D call uncertain. In germline, CDR1 is SGHDT, CDR2 YYEEEE. This CDR3 comprises 14 residues. V lost 3 bases and J lost 2, with 8 bases in between. DNA of the CDR3: TGTGCCAGCAGCTACCCGGGGACTAATGAAAAACTGTTTTTT. Protein product: CASSYPGTNEKLFF.

The genes are TRBV9 and TRBJ2-2; D is uncertain. V dropped 4 bases and J dropped 4 bases, with 8 bases sitting between them. The CDR3 extends over 13 amino acids. CDR1 and CDR2 (germline): SGDLS, YYNGEE. The CDR3 nucleotides read TGTGCCAGCAGCACCCCTAGCACCGGGGAGCTGTTTTTT. Its translation: CASSTPSTGELFF.

The J gene is TRBJ2-7, the V gene TRBV7-6, with 8 nucleotides matching TRBD2. Per germline, CDR1 SGHVS and CDR2 FNYEAQ. This CDR3 has 15 amino acids. Trimming cost V 5 bases and J 0 bases; bases outside gene matches: 6. The CDR3 region has the DNA TGTGCCAGCAGCCCACTAGCGGTAAACTCCTACGAGCAGTACTTC. It specifies CASSPLAVNSYEQYF.